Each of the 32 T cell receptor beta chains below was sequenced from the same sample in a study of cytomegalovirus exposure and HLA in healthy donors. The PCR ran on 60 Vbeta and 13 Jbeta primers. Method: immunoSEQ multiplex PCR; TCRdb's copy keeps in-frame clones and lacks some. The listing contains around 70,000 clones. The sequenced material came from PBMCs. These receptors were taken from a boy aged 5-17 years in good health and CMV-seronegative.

The CDR3 loop is CASSPGQGDTGELFF. DNA of the CDR3: TGTGCCAGCAGCCCCGGGCAGGGCGACACCGGGGAGCTGTTTTTT. This chain joins TRBV7-9 and TRBJ2-2; a weak D match, TRBD1 (5 bases). V lost 5 bases to trimming and J lost 3 bases, with 13 bases between them. Germline-derived CDR1 and CDR2 are SEHNR and FQNEAQ (reference sequence). The CDR3 consists of 15 residues. Filled out from reference TRBV7-9 and TRBJ2-2, the complete variable domain reads DTGVSQNPRHKITKRGQNVTFRCDPISEHNRLYWYRQTLGQGPEFLTYFQNEAQLEKSRLLSDRFSAERPKGSFSTLEIQRTEQGDSAMYLCASSPGQGDTGELFFGEGSRLTVL.

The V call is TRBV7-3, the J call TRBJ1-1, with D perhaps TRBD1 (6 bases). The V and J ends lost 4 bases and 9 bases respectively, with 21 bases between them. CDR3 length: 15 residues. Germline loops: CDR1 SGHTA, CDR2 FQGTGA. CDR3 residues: CASSSGAERQAQAFF. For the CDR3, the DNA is TGTGCCAGCAGCTCTGGAGCAGAGAGACAGGCGCAAGCTTTCTTT.

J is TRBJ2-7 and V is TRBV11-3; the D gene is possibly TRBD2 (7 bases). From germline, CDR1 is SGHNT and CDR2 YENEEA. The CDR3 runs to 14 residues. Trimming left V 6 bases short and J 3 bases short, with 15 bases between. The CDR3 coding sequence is TGTGCCAGCAGAATCGGGGGGCCTAACTACGAGCAGTACTTC. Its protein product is CASRIGGPNYEQYF.

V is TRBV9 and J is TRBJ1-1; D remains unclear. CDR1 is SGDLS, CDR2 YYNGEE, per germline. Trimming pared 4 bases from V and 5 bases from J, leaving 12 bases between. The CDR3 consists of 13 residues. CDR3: CASSPPRRTEAFF. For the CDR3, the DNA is TGTGCCAGCAGCCCCCCCCGTCGGACTGAAGCTTTCTTT. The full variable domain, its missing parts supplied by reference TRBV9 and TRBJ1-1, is DSGVTQTPKHLITATGQRVTLRCSPRSGDLSVYWYQQSLDQGLQFLIQYYNGEERAKGNILERFSAQQFPDLHSELNLSSLELGDSALYFCASSPPRRTEAFFGQGTRLTVV.

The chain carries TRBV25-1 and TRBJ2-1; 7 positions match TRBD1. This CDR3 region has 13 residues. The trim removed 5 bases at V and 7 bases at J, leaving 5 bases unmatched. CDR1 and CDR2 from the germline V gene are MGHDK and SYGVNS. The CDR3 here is CASSNRGQNEQFF. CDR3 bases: TGTGCCAGCAGTAACAGGGGCCAGAATGAGCAGTTCTTC.

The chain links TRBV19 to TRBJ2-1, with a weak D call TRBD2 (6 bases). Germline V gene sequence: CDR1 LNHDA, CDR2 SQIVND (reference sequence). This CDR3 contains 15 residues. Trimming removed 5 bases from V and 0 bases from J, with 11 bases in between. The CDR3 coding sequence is TGTGCCAGTAGTTTCACAGCGGGCTCCTACAATGAGCAGTTCTTC. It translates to CASSFTAGSYNEQFF. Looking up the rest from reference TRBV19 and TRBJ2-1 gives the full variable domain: DGGITQSPKYLFRKEGQNVTLSCEQNLNHDAMYWYRQDPGQGLRLIYYSQIVNDFQKGDIAEGYSVSREKKESFPLTVTSAQKNPTAFYLCASSFTAGSYNEQFFGPGTRLTVL.

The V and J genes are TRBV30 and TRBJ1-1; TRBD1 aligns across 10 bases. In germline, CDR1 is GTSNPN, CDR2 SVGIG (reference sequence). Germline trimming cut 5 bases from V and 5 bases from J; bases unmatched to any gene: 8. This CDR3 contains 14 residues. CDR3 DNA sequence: TGTGCCTGGGACCGGGACAGGGGAGAAACTGAAGCTTTCTTT. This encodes CAWDRDRGETEAFF.

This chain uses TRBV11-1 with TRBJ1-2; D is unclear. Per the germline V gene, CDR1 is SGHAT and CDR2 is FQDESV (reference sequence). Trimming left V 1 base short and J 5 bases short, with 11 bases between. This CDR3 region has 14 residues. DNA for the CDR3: TGTGCCAGCAGCTTAGACGCTCAGTGGTATGGCTACACCTTC. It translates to CASSLDAQWYGYTF.

CDR3 DNA: TGTGCCAGTAGTCACCGGGACAGGGTGTCCTACGAGCAGTACTTC. It codes for CASSHRDRVSYEQYF. The chain carries TRBV19 and TRBJ2-7; TRBD1 agrees at 9 bases. The CDR3 spans 15 residues. V shed 5 bases, J shed 1 base, and the junction held 6 bases outside the gene matches. From germline, CDR1 is LNHDA and CDR2 SQIVND (reference sequence).

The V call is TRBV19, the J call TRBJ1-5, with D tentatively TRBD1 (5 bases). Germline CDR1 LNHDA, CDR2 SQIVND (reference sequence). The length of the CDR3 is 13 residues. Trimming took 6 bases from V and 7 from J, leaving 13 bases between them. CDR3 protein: CASSPGLPQPQHF. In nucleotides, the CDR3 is TGTGCCAGTAGCCCGGGACTACCCCAGCCCCAGCATTTT.

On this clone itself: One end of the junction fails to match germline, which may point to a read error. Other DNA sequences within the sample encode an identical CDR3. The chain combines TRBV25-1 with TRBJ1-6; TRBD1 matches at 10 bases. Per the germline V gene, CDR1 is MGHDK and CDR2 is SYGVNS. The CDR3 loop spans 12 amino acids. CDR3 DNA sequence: TGTGCCAGCCGACAGGGGGCTTCACCCCTACACTTT. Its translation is CASRQGASPLHF.

This chain's CDR3 is CASRRLAGGFYGYTF. The DNA for the CDR3 is TGTGCCAGCAGACGTCTCGCAGGGGGATTCTATGGCTACACCTTC. The rearrangement uses TRBV27 and TRBJ1-2; 7 bases line up with TRBD1. Germline-derived CDR1 and CDR2 are MNHEY and SMNVEV (reference sequence). The CDR3 extends over 15 amino acids. V lost 6 bases, J lost 4 bases, and 11 bases stayed unmatched.

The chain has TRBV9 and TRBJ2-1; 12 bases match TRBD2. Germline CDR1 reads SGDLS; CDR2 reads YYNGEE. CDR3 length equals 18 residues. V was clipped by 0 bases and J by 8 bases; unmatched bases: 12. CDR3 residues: CASSVDDARLAGVYEQFF. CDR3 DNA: TGTGCCAGCAGCGTAGATGACGCAAGACTAGCGGGAGTGTATGAGCAGTTCTTC.

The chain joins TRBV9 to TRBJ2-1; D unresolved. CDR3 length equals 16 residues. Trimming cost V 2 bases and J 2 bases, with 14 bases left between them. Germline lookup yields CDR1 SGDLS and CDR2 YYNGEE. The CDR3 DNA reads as TGTGCCAGCAGCGTCAACCCCGTCACTACCTACAATGAGCAGTTCTTC. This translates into CASSVNPVTTYNEQFF.

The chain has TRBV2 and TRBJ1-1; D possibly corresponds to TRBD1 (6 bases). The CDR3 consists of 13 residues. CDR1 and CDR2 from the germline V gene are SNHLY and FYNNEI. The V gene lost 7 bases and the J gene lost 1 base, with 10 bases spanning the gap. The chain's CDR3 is CASISTGNTEAFF. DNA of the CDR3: TGTGCCAGCATTTCGACAGGGAACACTGAAGCTTTCTTT.

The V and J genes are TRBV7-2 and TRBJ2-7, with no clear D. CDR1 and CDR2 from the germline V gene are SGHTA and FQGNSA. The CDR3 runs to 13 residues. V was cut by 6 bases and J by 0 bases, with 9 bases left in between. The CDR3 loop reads CASSWLFSYEQYF. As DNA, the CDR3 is TGTGCCAGCAGTTGGCTTTTCTCCTACGAGCAGTACTTC.

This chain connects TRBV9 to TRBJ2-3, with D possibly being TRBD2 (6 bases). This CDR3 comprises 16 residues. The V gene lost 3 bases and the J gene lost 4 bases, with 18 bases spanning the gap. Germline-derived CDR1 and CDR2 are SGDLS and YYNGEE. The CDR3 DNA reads TGTGCCAGCAGCGGAGGGCACGGGAGTGAGTCAGATACGCAGTATTTT. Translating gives CASSGGHGSESDTQYF.

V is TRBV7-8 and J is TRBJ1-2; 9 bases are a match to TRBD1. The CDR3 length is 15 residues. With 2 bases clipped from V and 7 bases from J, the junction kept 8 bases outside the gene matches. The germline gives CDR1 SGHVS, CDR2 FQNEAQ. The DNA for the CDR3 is TGTGCCAGCAGCTTAACGGGACAGGGAGTAAGTGGCTACACCTTC. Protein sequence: CASSLTGQGVSGYTF.

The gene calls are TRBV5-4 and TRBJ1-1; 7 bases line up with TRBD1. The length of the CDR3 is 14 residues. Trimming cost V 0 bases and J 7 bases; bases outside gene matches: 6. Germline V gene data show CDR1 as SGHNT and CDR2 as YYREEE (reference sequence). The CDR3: CASSLGWDSSEAFF. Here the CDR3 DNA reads TGTGCCAGCAGCTTGGGTTGGGACAGCAGTGAAGCTTTCTTT. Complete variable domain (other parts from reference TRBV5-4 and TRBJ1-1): ETGVTQSPTHLIKTRGQQVTLRCSSQSGHNTVSWYQQALGQGPQFIFQYYREEENGRGNFPPRFSGLQFPNYSSELNVNALELDDSALYLCASSLGWDSSEAFFGQGTRLTVV.

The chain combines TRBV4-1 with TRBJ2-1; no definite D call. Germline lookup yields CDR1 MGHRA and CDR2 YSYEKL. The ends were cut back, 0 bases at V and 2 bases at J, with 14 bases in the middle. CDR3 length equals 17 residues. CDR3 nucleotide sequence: TGCGCCAGCAGCCAAGATCGTCTCCGGTCGGCCTACAATGAGCAGTTCTTC. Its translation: CASSQDRLRSAYNEQFF.

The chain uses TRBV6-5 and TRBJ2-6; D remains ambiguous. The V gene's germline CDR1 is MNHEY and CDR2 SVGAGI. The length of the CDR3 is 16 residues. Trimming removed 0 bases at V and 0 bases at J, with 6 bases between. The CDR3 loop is CASSYSLRSGANVLTF. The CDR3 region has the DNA TGTGCCAGCAGTTACTCGTTGCGCTCTGGGGCCAACGTCCTGACTTTC.

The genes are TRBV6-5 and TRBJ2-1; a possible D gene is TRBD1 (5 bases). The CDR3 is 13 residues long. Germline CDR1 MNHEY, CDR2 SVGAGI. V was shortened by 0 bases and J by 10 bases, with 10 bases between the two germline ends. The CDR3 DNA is TGTGCCAGCAGTTACTCGATCCAGGGCGAGCAGTTCTTC. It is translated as CASSYSIQGEQFF.

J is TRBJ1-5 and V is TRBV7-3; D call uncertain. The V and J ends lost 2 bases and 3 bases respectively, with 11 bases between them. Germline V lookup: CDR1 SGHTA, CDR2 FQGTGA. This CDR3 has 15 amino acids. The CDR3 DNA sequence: TGTGCCAGCAGCTTAGTATCCAGAAACAATCAGCCCCAGCATTTT. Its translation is CASSLVSRNNQPQHF. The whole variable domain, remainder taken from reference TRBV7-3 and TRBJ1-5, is GAGVSQTPSNKVTEKGKYVELRCDPISGHTALYWYRQSLGQGPEFLIYFQGTGAADDSGLPNDRFFAVRPEGSVSTLKIQRTERGDSAVYLCASSLVSRNNQPQHFGDGTRLSIL.

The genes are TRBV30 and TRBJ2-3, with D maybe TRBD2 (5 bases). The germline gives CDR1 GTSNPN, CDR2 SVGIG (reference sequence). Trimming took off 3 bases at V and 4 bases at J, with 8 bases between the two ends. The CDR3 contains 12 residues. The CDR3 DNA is TGTGCCTGGAGCGGAGGTCCAGATACGCAGTATTTT. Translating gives CAWSGGPDTQYF.

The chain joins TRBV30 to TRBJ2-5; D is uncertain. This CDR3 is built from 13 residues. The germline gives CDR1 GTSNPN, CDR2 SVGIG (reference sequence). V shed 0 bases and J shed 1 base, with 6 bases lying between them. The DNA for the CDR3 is TGTGCCTGGAGTGTACGGTCCCAAGAGACCCAGTACTTC. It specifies CAWSVRSQETQYF.

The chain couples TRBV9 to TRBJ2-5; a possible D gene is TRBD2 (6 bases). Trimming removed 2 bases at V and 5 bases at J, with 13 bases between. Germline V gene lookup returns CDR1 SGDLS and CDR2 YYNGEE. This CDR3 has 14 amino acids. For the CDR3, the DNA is TGTGCCAGCAGCGTCGCGGGGTCAGGGGAGACCCAGTACTTC. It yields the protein CASSVAGSGETQYF.

This CDR3 is CASRDGTSVLFF. CDR3 bases: TGTGCCAGCAGGGATGGGACTAGCGTTCTGTTCTTC. The chain has TRBV7-2 and TRBJ2-1; 10 nucleotides align to TRBD2. The CDR3 sequence is 12 residues long. The germline gives CDR1 SGHTA, CDR2 FQGNSA. The trim removed 6 bases at V and 15 bases at J, leaving 8 bases unmatched.

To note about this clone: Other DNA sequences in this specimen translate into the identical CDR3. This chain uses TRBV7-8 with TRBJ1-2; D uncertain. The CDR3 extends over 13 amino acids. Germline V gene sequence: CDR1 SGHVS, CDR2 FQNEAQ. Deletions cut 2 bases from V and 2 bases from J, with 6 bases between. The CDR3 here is CASSLLANYGYTF. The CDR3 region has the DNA TGTGCCAGCAGCTTACTAGCCAACTATGGCTACACCTTC.

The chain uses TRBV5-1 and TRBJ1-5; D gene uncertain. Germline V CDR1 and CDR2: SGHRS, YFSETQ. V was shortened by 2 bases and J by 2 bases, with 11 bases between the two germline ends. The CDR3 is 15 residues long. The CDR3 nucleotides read TGCGCCAGCAGCTTCGGATACAGTGGCAATCAGCCCCAGCATTTT. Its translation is CASSFGYSGNQPQHF.

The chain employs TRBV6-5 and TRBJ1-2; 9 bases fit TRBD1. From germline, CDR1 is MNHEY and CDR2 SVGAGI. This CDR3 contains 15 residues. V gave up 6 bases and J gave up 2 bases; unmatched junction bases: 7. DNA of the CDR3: TGTGCCAGCAGGCCCACAGGGGGCCCAAACTATGGCTACACCTTC. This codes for CASRPTGGPNYGYTF.

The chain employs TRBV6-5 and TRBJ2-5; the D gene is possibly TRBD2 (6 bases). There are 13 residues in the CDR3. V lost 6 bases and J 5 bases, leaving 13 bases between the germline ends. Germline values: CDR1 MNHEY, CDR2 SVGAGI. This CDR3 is CASRRLGGETQYF. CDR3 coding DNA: TGTGCCAGCAGACGACTAGGTGGGGAGACCCAGTACTTC.

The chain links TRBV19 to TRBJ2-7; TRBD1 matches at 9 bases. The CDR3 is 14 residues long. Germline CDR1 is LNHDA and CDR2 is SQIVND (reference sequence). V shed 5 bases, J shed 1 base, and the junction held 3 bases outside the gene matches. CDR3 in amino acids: CASSFGTGSYEQYF. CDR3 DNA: TGTGCCAGTAGTTTTGGGACAGGGTCCTACGAGCAGTACTTC.